The present entry profiles one T cell receptor beta chain with its context. No antigen is known for it. V was pared by 0 bases and J by 3 bases, with 11 bases between. Germline V gene data show CDR1 as MGHRA and CDR2 as YSYEKL. CDR3 length: 15 residues. The PCR employed 60 Vbeta primers together with 13 Jbeta primers. The assay was immunoSEQ multiplex PCR, and TCRdb's table has in-frame clones only and misses some. The sample has about 190,000 clones, approximately 84% seen once; the top ten hold roughly 2.6%. The data derive from a study of cytomegalovirus exposure and HLA in healthy donors. General study findings and limits: Analyzed later, association rates of TCRs varied across HLA loci, with DRB1 most and HLA-C fewest. TCR sequences were mostly rare, though some public TCRs occurred in many donors. It was reported in a later analysis that an Asian-associated ancestry cluster showed fewer N-insertions than the roughly 710-donor mean.

What was sequenced was PBMCs. V gene TRBV4-1 combines with J gene TRBJ1-1; a possible D gene is TRBD1 (5 bases). This clonotype was obtained from a woman in her 50s in good health and CMV-seropositive. The CDR3 protein is CASSQEAGWYTEAFF. CDR3 sequence (DNA): TGCGCCAGCAGCCAAGAAGCAGGGTGGTACACTGAAGCTTTCTTT.